This T cell receptor (beta chain) was recovered during a study of blood T cell repertoires in COVID-19. Germline CDR1 is LNHDA and CDR2 is SQIVND (reference sequence). The CDR3 is 14 residues long. Trimming removed 7 bases at V and 1 base at J, with 13 bases between. TCRdb's copy holds only in-frame clones and misses some; the assay was immunoSEQ multiplex PCR. The repertoire holds 150,000 to 180,000 clones, 70% to 85% seen once, with 25% to 30% in the top ten. The sample taken for sequencing was peripheral blood. The genes are TRBV19 and TRBJ1-1; no definite D call. The TCR sequence derives from a woman aged 55 to 70 with acute or convalescent COVID-19. The CDR3 loop reads CASTGFNGNTEAFF. For the CDR3, the DNA is TGTGCCAGTACCGGGTTCAACGGGAACACTGAAGCTTTCTTT.